These T cell receptor beta chains were read from a single sample in a study of T-cell memory formation after mild COVID-19. MiXCR, run by TCRdb on the 5' RACE reads, gives a single entry per CDR3 protein. The table records some 490,000 distinct CDR3 sequences, roughly 18% of them present only once. The sample comprised PBMCs or a T cell subset sorted from them (not recorded which). All receptors derive from an adult woman who had mild COVID-19 (a few samples of this study predate the infection). Cell type and time point are not known. The conserved cysteine and the conserved F or W are not part of the CDR3 here.

v_call: TRBV20-1
j_call: TRBJ2-7
cdr3_length: 16
cdr3_aa: SALHFLRTGTGTYEQY

v_call: TRBV2
j_call: TRBJ2-7
cdr3_length: 11
cdr3_aa: ASRAGDSYEQY

v_call: TRBV12-3/TRBV12-4
j_call: TRBJ2-7
cdr3_length: 12
cdr3_aa: ASSSGEGVYEQY

v_call: TRBV12-3/TRBV12-4
j_call: TRBJ2-1
cdr3_length: 13
cdr3_aa: ASSLRTSGRNEQF

v_call: TRBV7-2
j_call: TRBJ1-2
cdr3_length: 11
cdr3_aa: ASSPRRDAGYT

v_call: TRBV5-4
j_call: TRBJ2-7
cdr3_length: 13
cdr3_aa: ASSHSEQDSYEQY

v_call: TRBV30
j_call: TRBJ2-7
cdr3_length: 15
cdr3_aa: AWSASWTSGSVYEQY

v_call: TRBV5-1
j_call: TRBJ2-7
cdr3_length: 13
cdr3_aa: ASSLRDRVSDEQY

v_call: TRBV30
j_call: TRBJ1-1
cdr3_length: 12
cdr3_aa: AWRRQGMGTEAF

v_call: TRBV20-1
j_call: TRBJ2-5
cdr3_length: 10
cdr3_aa: SARVPKETQY

v_call: TRBV6-5
j_call: TRBJ2-7
cdr3_length: 13
cdr3_aa: ASSRLAIGDYEQY

v_call: TRBV6-5
j_call: TRBJ1-6
cdr3_length: 14
cdr3_aa: ASSYSIQGKGSPLH

v_call: TRBV29-1
j_call: TRBJ1-1
cdr3_length: 9
cdr3_aa: SVDPGLEAF

v_call: TRBV6-5
j_call: TRBJ2-3
cdr3_length: 12
cdr3_aa: ASGLGGVTDTQY

v_call: TRBV29-1
j_call: TRBJ2-5
cdr3_length: 11
cdr3_aa: SVGRTFQETQY

v_call: TRBV2
j_call: TRBJ2-3
cdr3_length: 13
cdr3_aa: ASSELAASTDTQY

v_call: TRBV5-1
j_call: TRBJ1-1
cdr3_length: 13
cdr3_aa: ASSLGTGGGTEAF

v_call: TRBV7-6
j_call: TRBJ1-1
cdr3_length: 14
cdr3_aa: ASSLVGGNSNTEAF

v_call: TRBV7-6
j_call: TRBJ1-5
cdr3_length: 13
cdr3_aa: ASSGGTRVNQPQH

v_call: TRBV4-1
j_call: TRBJ1-4
cdr3_length: 12
cdr3_aa: ASSQYRGDEKLF

v_call: TRBV7-2
j_call: TRBJ2-7
cdr3_length: 10
cdr3_aa: ASSLVLYEQY

v_call: TRBV25-1
j_call: TRBJ2-2
cdr3_length: 14
cdr3_aa: ASSELAGRNTGELF

v_call: TRBV7-2
j_call: TRBJ1-6
cdr3_length: 12
cdr3_aa: ASRTGFPNSPLH

v_call: TRBV11-2
j_call: TRBJ1-2
cdr3_length: 13
cdr3_aa: ASSLDPQGRYGYT

v_call: TRBV12-3/TRBV12-4
j_call: TRBJ1-4
cdr3_length: 13
cdr3_aa: ASTPGWGRGEKLF

v_call: TRBV20-1
j_call: TRBJ1-1
cdr3_length: 12
cdr3_aa: SAPKGGRVTEAF

v_call: TRBV2
j_call: TRBJ2-1
cdr3_length: 9
cdr3_aa: ASEEYNEQF

v_call: TRBV6-5
j_call: TRBJ2-7
cdr3_length: 13
cdr3_aa: ASSRDAGVSYEQY

v_call: TRBV12-3/TRBV12-4
j_call: TRBJ1-1
cdr3_length: 11
cdr3_aa: ASSEGGNTEAF

v_call: TRBV20-1
j_call: TRBJ1-4
cdr3_length: 9
cdr3_aa: SATILRELF

v_call: TRBV7-9
j_call: TRBJ2-1
cdr3_length: 13
cdr3_aa: ASSFLAGGFNEQF

v_call: TRBV12-3/TRBV12-4
j_call: TRBJ2-3
cdr3_length: 14
cdr3_aa: ASSLEQGAPTDTQY

v_call: TRBV29-1
j_call: TRBJ2-3
cdr3_length: 10
cdr3_aa: SGIGATDTQY

v_call: TRBV5-1
j_call: TRBJ2-1
cdr3_length: 14
cdr3_aa: ASSDVRDKRYNEQF

v_call: TRBV24-1
j_call: TRBJ2-3
cdr3_length: 12
cdr3_aa: ATSKFEAGDTQY

v_call: TRBV20-1
j_call: TRBJ2-3
cdr3_length: 16
cdr3_aa: SARDRRLAGGSEDTQY

v_call: TRBV29-1
j_call: TRBJ1-4
cdr3_length: 12
cdr3_aa: SVEVGGGGEKLF

v_call: TRBV2
j_call: TRBJ2-1
cdr3_length: 11
cdr3_aa: ASTMEDGRKRF

v_call: TRBV23-1
j_call: TRBJ1-6
cdr3_length: 15
cdr3_aa: ASSQSEGRTYNSPLH

v_call: TRBV19
j_call: TRBJ1-1
cdr3_length: 11
cdr3_aa: ASTVAGNTEAF

v_call: TRBV25-1
j_call: TRBJ1-3
cdr3_length: 13
cdr3_aa: ASSDPTRSGNTIY

v_call: TRBV29-1
j_call: TRBJ2-5
cdr3_length: 11
cdr3_aa: SVEEANQETQY

v_call: TRBV12-3/TRBV12-4
j_call: TRBJ1-5
cdr3_length: 14
cdr3_aa: ASSYLAGGGGQPQH

v_call: TRBV7-9
j_call: TRBJ2-3
cdr3_length: 12
cdr3_aa: ASSLSGRTDTQY

v_call: TRBV7-2
j_call: TRBJ1-1
cdr3_length: 14
cdr3_aa: ASSSLYKTGNTEAF

v_call: TRBV7-6
j_call: TRBJ2-3
cdr3_length: 15
cdr3_aa: ASSLEGGRGSTDTQY

v_call: TRBV5-1
j_call: TRBJ1-1
cdr3_length: 13
cdr3_aa: ASSLPEGQWPEAF

v_call: TRBV9
j_call: TRBJ2-3
cdr3_length: 14
cdr3_aa: ASSAEVGLYTDTQY

v_call: TRBV6-2/TRBV6-3
j_call: TRBJ2-4
cdr3_length: 10
cdr3_aa: ASSLAENIQY

v_call: TRBV18
j_call: TRBJ1-1
cdr3_length: 11
cdr3_aa: ASSPVGDTEAF

v_call: TRBV20-1
j_call: TRBJ1-5
cdr3_length: 12
cdr3_aa: SARGLNSNQPQH

v_call: TRBV11-2
j_call: TRBJ2-5
cdr3_length: 15
cdr3_aa: ASSPPGLAGYQETQY

v_call: TRBV7-6
j_call: TRBJ2-2
cdr3_length: 13
cdr3_aa: ASNTPGQGNGELF

v_call: TRBV27
j_call: TRBJ1-1
cdr3_length: 13
cdr3_aa: ASSSWTGGRTEAF

v_call: TRBV6-5
j_call: TRBJ1-6
cdr3_length: 11
cdr3_aa: ASSYESGGNLH

v_call: TRBV15
j_call: TRBJ2-7
cdr3_length: 13
cdr3_aa: ATSRATEPYYEQY

v_call: TRBV20-1
j_call: TRBJ2-1
cdr3_length: 11
cdr3_aa: SAGTKSYNEQF

v_call: TRBV7-9
j_call: TRBJ1-1
cdr3_length: 14
cdr3_aa: ASSLRQGAMNTEAF